A single sample gave rise to the 23 T cell receptor beta chains below, sequenced in a study of shared clonotypes between healthy human individuals (dated by TCRdb to about 2020). Receptor amplification or capture employed the immunoSEQ multiplex PCR assay. In TCRdb, the immuneACCESS table is reduced to in-frame sequences with V and J assigned. These tables do not hold every clone; where another copy was compared, an unresolved V gene accounts for under half, and the others remain unexplained. Within this sample are fewer than 850,000 clones, with approximately 79% of them counted one time only. The ten biggest clones cover less than 2% of the sample. Material: memory CD4+ T cells sorted from blood. In the paper's terms, the cell subset or site label means: CD45RA-negative fraction. The receptors stem from a woman younger than 45 in good health.

In nucleotides, the CDR3 is TGCAGTGCTAGTTCTGCGGGTACGCAGTATTTT. It translates to CSASSAGTQYF. The chain has TRBV20-1 and TRBJ2-3; D might be TRBD2 (5 bases). Germline V gene data show CDR1 as DFQATT and CDR2 as SNEGSKA (reference sequence). The CDR3 runs 11 residues. V was cut by 3 bases and J by 8 bases, with 9 bases left in between.

Worth noting for this clone: The sample holds other DNA sequences that translate to the same CDR3. The V gene is TRBV20-1, the J gene TRBJ2-1; D gene ambiguous. The CDR3 has 11 amino acids. Germline CDR1 is DFQATT and CDR2 is SNEGSKA (reference sequence). V shed 2 bases and J shed 2 bases, with 1 base lying between them. The CDR3 here is CSARPYNEQFF. CDR3 DNA: TGCAGTGCTAGACCCTACAATGAGCAGTTCTTC.

V gene TRBV18 combines with J gene TRBJ2-6, with 7 bases lining up with TRBD1. The V segment lost 2 bases and the J segment 0 bases; nucleotides outside the gene matches: 7. The CDR3 consists of 18 residues. Germline CDR1 reads KGHSH; CDR2 reads LQKENI. The CDR3 DNA reads as TGTGCCAGCTCACCAATAGGACAGGCGACCTCTGGGGCCAACGTCCTGACTTTC. As protein: CASSPIGQATSGANVLTF. Using reference TRBV18 and TRBJ2-6 for the parts outside the CDR3, the full variable domain is NAGVMQNPRHLVRRRGQEARLRCSPMKGHSHVYWYRQLPEEGLKFMVYLQKENIIDESGMPKERFSAEFPKEGPSILRIQQVVRGDSAAYFCASSPIGQATSGANVLTFGAGSRLTVL.

Of note for this clone: A read error may be the cause here, since a much bigger clone is one base away. The same CDR3 arises from other DNA sequences in this sample as well. This sequence joins TRBV7-2 and TRBJ2-1; D is unclear. Germline CDR1 SGHTA, CDR2 FQGNSA. The CDR3 extends over 14 amino acids. Trimming took off 2 bases at V and 0 bases at J, with 5 bases between the two ends. The CDR3 reads CASSLSSSYNEQFF. Written as DNA, the CDR3 is TGTGCCAGCAGCTTATCTAGCTCCTACAATGAGCAGTTCTTC.

The genes are TRBV7-2 and TRBJ1-4; 8 nucleotides align to TRBD1. J gave up 3 bases and V 5 bases, and 2 bases lay outside the gene matches. The CDR3 consists of 14 residues. Per germline, CDR1 SGHTA and CDR2 FQGNSA. The CDR3 here is CASSAGGPNEKLFF. The CDR3 region has the DNA TGTGCCAGCAGCGCAGGGGGCCCTAATGAAAAACTGTTTTTT.

The chain joins TRBV27 to TRBJ2-1, with a weak D call TRBD2 (6 bases). This CDR3 has 14 residues. Germline V gene data show CDR1 as MNHEY and CDR2 as SMNVEV (reference sequence). V lost 10 bases to trimming and J lost 7 bases, with 20 bases between them. In DNA form, the CDR3 reads TGTGCCACCAAGGGGCTAGCGAGAGGGAATGAGCAGTTCTTC. Translation: CATKGLARGNEQFF.

This clone has a single count. V gene TRBV10-2 combines with J gene TRBJ1-1, with D tentatively TRBD1 (5 bases). There are 15 residues in the CDR3. Per germline, CDR1 WSHSY and CDR2 SAAADI. V was pared by 0 bases and J by 3 bases, with 11 bases between. Written as DNA, the CDR3 is TGCGCCAGCAGTGAGTCCGGGGGAGGTCACACTGAAGCTTTCTTT. Translated: CASSESGGGHTEAFF.

This clone was found a few times. The rearrangement joins TRBV7-6 to TRBJ2-1; 11 bases line up with TRBD2. The V segment lost 5 bases and the J segment 7 bases; nucleotides outside the gene matches: 7. The CDR3 spans 15 residues. From germline, CDR1 is SGHVS and CDR2 FNYEAQ. DNA of the CDR3: TGTGCCAGCAGCACTCGGACTAGCGGGTCGAATGAGCAGTTCTTC. Protein product: CASSTRTSGSNEQFF.

CDR3 protein: CASRGQGYEQYF. The CDR3 DNA is TGTGCCAGCAGGGGACAGGGGTACGAGCAGTACTTC. The chain is built from TRBV6-1 and TRBJ2-7; 10 positions agree with TRBD1. Losses at the gene ends were 6 bases for V and 4 bases for J; bases not matched to a gene: 0. This CDR3 has 12 residues. The V gene's germline CDR1 is MNHNS and CDR2 SASEGT.

The chain recombines TRBV19 with TRBJ2-5; perhaps TRBD1 as D (6 bases). V was shortened by 1 base and J by 2 bases, with 17 bases between the two germline ends. This CDR3 region has 17 residues. Per germline, CDR1 LNHDA and CDR2 SQIVND (reference sequence). The CDR3 DNA is TGTGCCAGTAGTATAGGGGGAAGGAACAGGGCGCAAGAGACCCAGTACTTC. Translating it yields CASSIGGRNRAQETQYF.

This clone was counted a few times. Other DNA sequences in the sample encode the same CDR3. The chain joins TRBV19 to TRBJ2-7, with D perhaps TRBD2 (6 bases). Per the germline V gene, CDR1 is LNHDA and CDR2 is SQIVND (reference sequence). Trimming removed 6 bases at V and 2 bases at J, with 11 bases between. This CDR3 is built from 13 residues. The CDR3 sequence is CASSRTGAYEQYF. The CDR3 DNA is TGTGCCAGTAGCAGGACGGGAGCCTACGAGCAGTACTTC. Complete variable domain (other parts from reference TRBV19 and TRBJ2-7): DGGITQSPKYLFRKEGQNVTLSCEQNLNHDAMYWYRQDPGQGLRLIYYSQIVNDFQKGDIAEGYSVSREKKESFPLTVTSAQKNPTAFYLCASSRTGAYEQYFGPGTRLTVT.

This sequence joins TRBV28 and TRBJ1-1, with TRBD1 matching 9 bases. V lost 6 bases, J lost 7 bases, and 12 bases stayed unmatched. Germline CDR1 MDHEN, CDR2 SYDVKM. The length of the CDR3 is 15 residues. The CDR3 DNA reads as TGTGCCAGCAGGACCGGGACAGGGCGTTTAGGTGAAGCTTTCTTT. Translated, it gives CASRTGTGRLGEAFF.

The V gene is TRBV19, the J gene TRBJ1-5; D gene uncertain. V lost 5 bases and J 6 bases, leaving 17 bases between the germline ends. The CDR3 totals 15 residues. Germline CDR1 LNHDA, CDR2 SQIVND (reference sequence). The CDR3 is CASSAQRNPSQPQHF. Written as DNA, the CDR3 is TGTGCCAGTAGTGCCCAGCGAAATCCTAGTCAGCCCCAGCATTTT.

This clone was counted between two and nine times. V and J are TRBV5-1 and TRBJ2-1; 13 nucleotides align to TRBD2. Trimming at V came to 4 bases and at J to 12 bases, leaving 7 bases not matched to a gene. The germline V gene has CDR1 SGHRS and CDR2 YFSETQ. The CDR3 length is 14 residues. CDR3: CASSPGTSGMVQFF. CDR3 nucleotides: TGCGCCAGCAGCCCCGGGACTAGCGGGATGGTGCAGTTCTTC.

The chain is built from TRBV19 and TRBJ2-7, with D perhaps TRBD2 (5 bases). V lost 5 bases and J 5 bases, leaving 22 bases between the germline ends. Per the germline V gene, CDR1 is LNHDA and CDR2 is SQIVND (reference sequence). This CDR3 has 16 amino acids. The CDR3 reads CASSSFVLATMDEQYF. Written as DNA, the CDR3 is TGTGCCAGTAGTTCTTTCGTATTGGCGACTATGGACGAGCAGTACTTC.

A remark on this clone: A single base separates this from a much larger clone, so it may be a read error. Other DNA sequences in the sample encode the same CDR3. The chain uses TRBV7-2 and TRBJ1-5; 9 bases line up with TRBD1. After removal of 5 bases from V and 4 bases from J, the junction contained 3 bases not matched to a gene. The germline V gene has CDR1 SGHTA and CDR2 FQGNSA. The CDR3 length is 14 residues. The CDR3 region is CASSKTGGNQPQHF. CDR3 DNA: TGTGCCAGCAGCAAGACAGGGGGTAATCAGCCCCAGCATTTT.

This clone has only a few counts. The chain has TRBV7-2 and TRBJ2-7; 8 positions match TRBD1. V lost 4 bases, J lost 2 bases, and 7 bases stayed unmatched. Germline values: CDR1 SGHTA, CDR2 FQGNSA. The CDR3 spans 15 residues. Written as DNA, the CDR3 is TGTGCCAGCAGCTGGGGGGCAGGGGGCGCCTACGAGCAGTACTTC. This codes for CASSWGAGGAYEQYF.

The chain employs TRBV30 and TRBJ2-1; D gene ambiguous. Trimming shortened V by 4 bases and J by 0 bases, and 13 bases separated the two germline ends. From germline, CDR1 is GTSNPN and CDR2 SVGIG (reference sequence). The CDR3 spans 15 residues. This CDR3 is CAWTLGESSYNEQFF. The CDR3 DNA sequence: TGTGCCTGGACTTTGGGCGAAAGCTCCTACAATGAGCAGTTCTTC.

As concerns this clone: The identical CDR3 is also encoded by other nucleotide sequences in the sample. The chain uses TRBV5-1 and TRBJ2-1; 9 bases fit TRBD1. Germline trimming cut 4 bases from V and 3 bases from J; bases unmatched to any gene: 5. The CDR3 loop spans 15 amino acids. Germline V gene data show CDR1 as SGHRS and CDR2 as YFSETQ. The CDR3 region is CASSLGDRDYNEQFF. CDR3 nucleotides: TGCGCCAGCAGCCTCGGGGACAGGGACTACAATGAGCAGTTCTTC.

Note on this clone: Just one base apart from a much larger clone, this may be a read error. The rearrangement links TRBV25-1 to TRBJ1-1; D is possibly TRBD1 (6 bases). V was cut by 6 bases and J by 0 bases, with 8 bases left in between. CDR1 is MGHDK and CDR2 is SYGVNS in the germline V gene. The CDR3 length is 13 residues. CDR3 region: CASRGQLNTEAFF. DNA for the CDR3: TGTGCCAGCAGAGGACAGTTGAACACTGAAGCTTTCTTT.

The chain carries TRBV28 and TRBJ2-1; TRBD1 agrees at 9 bases. The ends lost 7 bases at V and 4 bases at J; junction bases unmatched: 14. CDR1 is MDHEN and CDR2 is SYDVKM in the germline V gene. This CDR3 has 17 amino acids. The CDR3 nucleotides are TGTGCCAGCAAAGGGGGACCAGGGGACAGGGCGTACAATGAGCAGTTCTTC. Protein sequence: CASKGGPGDRAYNEQFF.

V gene TRBV11-2 combines with J gene TRBJ2-3; no reliable D call. The CDR3 has 12 residues. CDR1 is SGHAT and CDR2 is FQNNGV in the germline V gene. The CDR3 here is CASRSITDTQYF. For the CDR3, the DNA is TGTGCGTCTCGGAGTATCACAGATACGCAGTATTTT.

The gene calls are TRBV27 and TRBJ2-7; 8 bases line up with TRBD2. The germline CDR1 and CDR2 sequences are MNHEY and SMNVEV (reference sequence). The CDR3 is 19 amino acids. Trimming cost V 2 bases and J 0 bases; bases outside gene matches: 15. CDR3 residues: CASSLRGGTRGTSSYEQYF. CDR3 nucleotide sequence: TGTGCCAGCAGTTTAAGGGGCGGGACTAGAGGGACAAGCTCCTACGAGCAGTACTTC.